This TCR beta chain was identified during a study of T-cell reconstitution after alpha-beta-depleted transplantation in children (dated by TCRdb to between 2015 and 2016). Study-level background: The study quantitatively tracked T-cell immune reconstitution after TCRalphabeta/CD19-depleted allogeneic hematopoietic cell transplantation in children using TCR repertoire profiling. Study-wide conclusions, independent of this receptor: The apparently early recovery of alphabetaT-cell counts about two months after transplant reportedly depended on only several hundred rapidly expanded clones that came from non-depleted graft cells. The high TCRbeta diversity at day 60 in some patients was ascribed to recipient T cells and intrathymic progenitors that had survived conditioning. The frequencies of hyperexpanded clones fell over the following months, and after one year, T-cell counts and TCRbeta diversity were mostly attributed to newly produced T cells.

This clonotype has ten or more counts. It has no known antigen specificity. Base qualities are missing; no much larger clone stands one base away. The sample's time point, from its label and the paper: day 60 (about 2 months) after transplantation. The sample's treatment or condition, from its label and the paper: allogeneic hematopoietic cell transplantation with graft depleted of TCRalphabeta T cells and CD19 B cells. Transplant recipients were children who received TCRalphabeta/CD19-depleted allogeneic hematopoietic cell grafts. Trimming accounts for 7 bases at V and 2 bases at J, while the number of junction bases matched to no gene is 8. Including cysteine and phenylalanine, the CDR3 has 15 amino acids. The DNA shown is the 45-base CDR3, in frame from base 1. The germline V gene gives CDR1 as MNHEY and CDR2 as SVGEGT. The receptor library was made with PCR. Sequencer: Illumina HiSeq 2500. TCR libraries were prepared with molecular barcoding, using unique molecular identifiers to normalize TCRbeta repertoire quantification. Starting from the raw public reads, TCRdb applied fastp trimming at Q25, assembled clones with MiXCR and retained in-frame beta chains. Duplicate CDR3 protein sequences are folded into a single record with the most common DNA and genes. This sample gives approximately 30,000 distinct CDR3 sequences in total; approximately 7% of them show up just once. The top ten clonotypes cover more than 25% of the sample.

The chain is made from TRBV6-2 or TRBV6-3 and TRBJ2-7, and 10 junction bases match TRBD1. The TCR was taken from a child less than two years old who had a stem cell transplant for acute myeloid leukemia, so the T cells may come from the graft donor. The sample consisted of peripheral blood, taken 60 days after TCRalphabeta/CD19-depleted stem cell transplant. The CDR3 reads as follows: CASIKKGTGAYEQYF. The sequence in DNA is TGTGCCAGCATTAAGAAAGGGACAGGGGCCTACGAGCAGTACTTC.